One TCR beta chain is described in this entry. This record belongs to a study of control samples from healthy donors and cancer patients. Looked up from germline, CDR1 is SGHRS and CDR2 is YFSETQ. V lost 4 bases and J lost 3, with 14 bases in between. The length of the CDR3 is 14 residues. Data came from immunoSEQ multiplex PCR; TCRdb stores just in-frame clones and leaves some out. The top ten clones hold about 8.5% of a sample with under 200,000 clones, 94% of them seen once. The sample comprised blood. The rearrangement links TRBV5-1 to TRBJ2-7, with D perhaps matching TRBD2 (6 bases). The sequence derives from a woman aged 40 to 50 in good health. CDR3 nucleotide sequence: TGCGCCAGCAGCCCGATGGCGGGGCACTACGAGCAGTACTTC. It encodes CASSPMAGHYEQYF.